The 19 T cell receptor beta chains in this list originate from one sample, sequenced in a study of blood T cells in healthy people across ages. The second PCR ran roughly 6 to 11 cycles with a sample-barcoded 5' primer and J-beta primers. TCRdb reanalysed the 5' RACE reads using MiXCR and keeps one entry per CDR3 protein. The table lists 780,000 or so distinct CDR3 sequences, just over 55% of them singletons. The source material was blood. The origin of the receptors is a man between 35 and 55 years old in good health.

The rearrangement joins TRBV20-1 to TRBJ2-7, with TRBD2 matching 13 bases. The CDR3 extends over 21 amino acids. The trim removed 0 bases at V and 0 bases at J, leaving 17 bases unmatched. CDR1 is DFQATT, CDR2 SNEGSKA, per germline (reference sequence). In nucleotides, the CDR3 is TGCAGTGCTAGAGATCTTTCTGGACTAGCGGGAGTAAAGTCCCTCTCCTACGAGCAGTACTTC. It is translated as CSARDLSGLAGVKSLSYEQYF.

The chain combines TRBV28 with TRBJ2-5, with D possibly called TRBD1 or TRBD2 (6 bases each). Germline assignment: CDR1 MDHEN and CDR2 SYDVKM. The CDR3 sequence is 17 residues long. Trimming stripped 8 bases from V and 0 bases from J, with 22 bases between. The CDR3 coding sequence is TGTGCCAGCGGGGGGCTCCCCGGGACAACGTACCAAGAGACCCAGTACTTC. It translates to CASGGLPGTTYQETQYF. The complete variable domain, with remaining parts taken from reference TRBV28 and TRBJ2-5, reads DVKVTQSSRYLVKRTGEKVFLECVQDMDHENMFWYRQDPGLGLRLIYFSYDVKMKEKGDIPEGYSVSREKKERFSLILESASTNQTSMYLCASGGLPGTTYQETQYFGPGTRLLVL.

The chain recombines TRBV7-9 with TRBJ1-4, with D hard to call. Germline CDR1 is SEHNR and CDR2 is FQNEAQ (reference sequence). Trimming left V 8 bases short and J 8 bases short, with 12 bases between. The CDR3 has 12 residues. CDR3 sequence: CASDPTGEKLFF. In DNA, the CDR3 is TGTGCCAGCGACCCAACCGGGGAAAAACTGTTTTTT.

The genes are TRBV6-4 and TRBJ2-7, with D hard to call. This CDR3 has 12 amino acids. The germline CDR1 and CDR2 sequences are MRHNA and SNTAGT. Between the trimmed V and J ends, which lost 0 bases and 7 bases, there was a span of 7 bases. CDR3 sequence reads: CASSDSKGEQYF. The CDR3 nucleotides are TGTGCCAGCAGTGACTCGAAAGGGGAGCAGTACTTC.

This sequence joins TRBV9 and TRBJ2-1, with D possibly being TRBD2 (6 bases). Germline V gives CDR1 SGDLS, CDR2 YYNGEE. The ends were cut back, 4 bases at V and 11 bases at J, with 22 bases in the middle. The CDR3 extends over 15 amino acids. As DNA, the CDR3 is TGTGCCAGCAGCTCTCAGGGAGGTCGCGTCTACAAGCAGTTCTTC. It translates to CASSSQGGRVYKQFF.

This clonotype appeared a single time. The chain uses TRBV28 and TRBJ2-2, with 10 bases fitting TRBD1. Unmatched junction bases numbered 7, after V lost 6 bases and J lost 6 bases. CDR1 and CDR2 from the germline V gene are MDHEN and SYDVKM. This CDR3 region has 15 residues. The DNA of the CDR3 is TGTGCCAGCAGGCAGACAGGGGGCGCATCCGGGGAGCTGTTTTTT. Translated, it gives CASRQTGGASGELFF.

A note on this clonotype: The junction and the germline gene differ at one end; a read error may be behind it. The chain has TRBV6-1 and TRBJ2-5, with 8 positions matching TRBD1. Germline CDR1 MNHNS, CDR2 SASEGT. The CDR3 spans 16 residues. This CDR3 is CASREDRGGIGETQYF. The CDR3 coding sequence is TGTGCCAGCAGAGAAGACAGGGGTGGGATCGGGGAGACCCAGTACTTC.

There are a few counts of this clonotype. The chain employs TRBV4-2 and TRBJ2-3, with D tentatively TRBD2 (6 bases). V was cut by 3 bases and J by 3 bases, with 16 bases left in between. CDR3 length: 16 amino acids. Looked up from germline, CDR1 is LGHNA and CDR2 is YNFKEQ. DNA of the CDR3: TGTGCCAGCAGCCACCAGAAGGGGACTCAAACAGATACGCAGTATTTT. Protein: CASSHQKGTQTDTQYF.

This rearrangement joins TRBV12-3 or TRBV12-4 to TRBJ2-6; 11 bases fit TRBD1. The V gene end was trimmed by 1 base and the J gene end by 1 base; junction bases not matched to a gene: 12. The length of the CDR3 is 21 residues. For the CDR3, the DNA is TGTGCCAGCAGTTTAGATTTGGGGGGGACAGGGGGTGGTTCTGGGGCCAACGTCCTGACTTTC. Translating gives CASSLDLGGTGGGSGANVLTF.

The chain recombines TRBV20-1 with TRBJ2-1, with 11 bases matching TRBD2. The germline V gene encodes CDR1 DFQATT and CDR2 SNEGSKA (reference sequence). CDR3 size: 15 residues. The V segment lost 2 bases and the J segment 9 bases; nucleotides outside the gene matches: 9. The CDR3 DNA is TGCAGTGCTAGACAAACTAGCGGGAGTTTTAGTGAGCAGTTCTTC. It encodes CSARQTSGSFSEQFF.

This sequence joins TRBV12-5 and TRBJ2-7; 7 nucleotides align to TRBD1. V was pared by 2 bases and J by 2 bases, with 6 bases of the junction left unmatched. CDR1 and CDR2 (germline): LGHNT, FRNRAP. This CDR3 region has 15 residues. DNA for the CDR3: TGTGCTAGTGGTTTGCCCTCCAGGGGGACCTACGAGCAGTACTTC. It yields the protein CASGLPSRGTYEQYF.

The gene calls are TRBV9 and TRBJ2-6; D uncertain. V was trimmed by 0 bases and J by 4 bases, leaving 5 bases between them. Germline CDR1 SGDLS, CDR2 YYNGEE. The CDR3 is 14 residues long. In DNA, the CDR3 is TGTGCCAGCAGCGTAGTACCCGGGGCCAACGTCCTGACTTTC. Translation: CASSVVPGANVLTF.

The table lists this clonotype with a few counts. CDR3 sequence reads: CASSKSGTGKYQPQHF. The CDR3 region has the DNA TGTGCCAGCAGCAAATCTGGGACAGGGAAATATCAGCCCCAGCATTTT. V gene TRBV21-1 combines with J gene TRBJ1-5; the D call in the table, TRBD1, was not verified against the DNA. TRBV21-1 is given as a pseudogene. This CDR3 is built from 16 residues.

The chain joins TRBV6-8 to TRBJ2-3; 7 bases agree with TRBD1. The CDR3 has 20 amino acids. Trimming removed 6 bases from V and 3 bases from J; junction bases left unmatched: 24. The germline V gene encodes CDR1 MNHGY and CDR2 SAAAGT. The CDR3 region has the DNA TGTGCCAGCAGATCTGGACAGGTGGATGGTATTTGGGAATTTACAGATACGCAGTATTTT. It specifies CASRSGQVDGIWEFTDTQYF.

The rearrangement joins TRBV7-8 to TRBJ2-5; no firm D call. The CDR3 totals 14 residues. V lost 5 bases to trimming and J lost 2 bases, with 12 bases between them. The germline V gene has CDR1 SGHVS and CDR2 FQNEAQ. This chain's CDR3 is CASSAMPDQETQYF. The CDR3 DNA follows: TGTGCCAGCAGCGCAATGCCAGATCAAGAGACCCAGTACTTC.

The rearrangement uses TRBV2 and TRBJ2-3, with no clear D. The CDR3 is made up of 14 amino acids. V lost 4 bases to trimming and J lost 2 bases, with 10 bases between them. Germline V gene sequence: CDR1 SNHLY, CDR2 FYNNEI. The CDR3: CASSGFILTDTQYF. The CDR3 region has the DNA TGTGCCAGCAGTGGGTTCATACTCACAGATACGCAGTATTTT.

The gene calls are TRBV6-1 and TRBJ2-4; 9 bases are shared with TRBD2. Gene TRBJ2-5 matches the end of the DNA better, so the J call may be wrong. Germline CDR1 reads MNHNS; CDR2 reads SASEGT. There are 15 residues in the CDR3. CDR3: CASSELMTSGSTQYF. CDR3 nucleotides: TGTGCCAGCAGTGAACTAATGACTAGCGGTTCGACCCAGTACTTC.

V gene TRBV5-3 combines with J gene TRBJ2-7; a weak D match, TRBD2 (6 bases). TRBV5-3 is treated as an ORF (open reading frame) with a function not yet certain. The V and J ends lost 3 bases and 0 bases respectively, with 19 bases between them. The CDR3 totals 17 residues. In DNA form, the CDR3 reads TGTGCCAGAAGCTATGCTACGGGGGTCAGTCCCTCCTACGAGCAGTACTTC. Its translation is CARSYATGVSPSYEQYF.

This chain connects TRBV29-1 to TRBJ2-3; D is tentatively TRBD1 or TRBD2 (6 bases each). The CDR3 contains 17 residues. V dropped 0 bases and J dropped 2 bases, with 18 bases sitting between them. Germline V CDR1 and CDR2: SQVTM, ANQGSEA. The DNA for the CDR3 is TGCAGCGTTGAAGAAGGGGGTCTAGCGTGGGACACAGATACGCAGTATTTT. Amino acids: CSVEEGGLAWDTDTQYF.